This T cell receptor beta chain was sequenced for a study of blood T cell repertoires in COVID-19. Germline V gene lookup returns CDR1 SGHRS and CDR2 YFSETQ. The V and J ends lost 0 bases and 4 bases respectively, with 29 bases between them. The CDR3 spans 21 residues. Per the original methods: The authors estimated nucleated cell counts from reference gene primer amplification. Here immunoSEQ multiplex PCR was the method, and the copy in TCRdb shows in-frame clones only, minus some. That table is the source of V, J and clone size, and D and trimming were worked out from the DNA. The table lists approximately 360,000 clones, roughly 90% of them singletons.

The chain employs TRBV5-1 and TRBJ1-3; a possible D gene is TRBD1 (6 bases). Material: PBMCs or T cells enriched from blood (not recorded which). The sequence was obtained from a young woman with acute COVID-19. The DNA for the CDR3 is TGCGCCAGCAGCTTGGGGAAGACCGGGACAACGGGGAAGTCTTCGGGAAACACCATATATTTT. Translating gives CASSLGKTGTTGKSSGNTIYF.